This T cell receptor beta chain was identified during a study of cytomegalovirus exposure and HLA in healthy donors. The count of this clone is one. V dropped 7 bases and J dropped 7 bases, with 11 bases sitting between them. Germline V gene sequence: CDR1 MDHEN, CDR2 SYDVKM. The CDR3 is 12 residues long. The primer mix had 60 Vbeta and 13 Jbeta primers. Only in-frame clones appear in the TCRdb table, and some are missing; sequencing was by immunoSEQ multiplex PCR. In the table there are 150,000 to 200,000 clones, 65% to 70% of which are singletons. The rearrangement joins TRBV28 to TRBJ2-1; D call uncertain. The sequence came from a man aged 25 to 45 in good health and CMV-seropositive. The sample taken for sequencing was PBMCs. The CDR3 loop is CASTVSWNEQFF. For the CDR3, the DNA is TGTGCCAGCACTGTGAGTTGGAATGAGCAGTTCTTC.